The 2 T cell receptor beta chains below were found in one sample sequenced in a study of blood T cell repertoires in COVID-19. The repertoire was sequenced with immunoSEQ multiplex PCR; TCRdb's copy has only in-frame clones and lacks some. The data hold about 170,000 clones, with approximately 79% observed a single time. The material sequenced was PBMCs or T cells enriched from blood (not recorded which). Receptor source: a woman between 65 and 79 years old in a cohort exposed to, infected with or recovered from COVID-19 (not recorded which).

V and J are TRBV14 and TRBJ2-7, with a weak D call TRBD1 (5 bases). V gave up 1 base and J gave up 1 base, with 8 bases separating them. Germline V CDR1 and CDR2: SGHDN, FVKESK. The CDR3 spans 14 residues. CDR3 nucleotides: TGTGCCAGCAGCCAAGGGGGCAGTTCCTACGAGCAGTACTTC. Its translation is CASSQGGSSYEQYF.

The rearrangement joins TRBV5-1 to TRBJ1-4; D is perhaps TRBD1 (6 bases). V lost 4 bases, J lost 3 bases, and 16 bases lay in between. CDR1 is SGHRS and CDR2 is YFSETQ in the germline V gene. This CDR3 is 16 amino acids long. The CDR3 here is CASSVGAGWSNEKLFF. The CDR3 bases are TGCGCCAGCAGCGTGGGGGCTGGGTGGTCTAATGAAAAACTGTTTTTT.